The 23 T cell receptor beta chains below come from one sample, sequenced in a study of T cell changes during pregnancy in multiple sclerosis. Method: immunoSEQ multiplex PCR; TCRdb's copy keeps in-frame clones and lacks some. This table holds roughly 62,000 clones, roughly nine tenths found once. The sample was peripheral blood, taken in the first trimester of pregnancy. The origin of the receptors is a female donor with multiple sclerosis, enrolled in a pregnancy study.

The chain uses TRBV10-3 and TRBJ2-2, with D tentatively TRBD1 (6 bases). This CDR3 contains 12 residues. Germline CDR1 ENHRY, CDR2 SYGVKD. Trimming took off 10 bases at V and 5 bases at J, with 11 bases between the two ends. In DNA form, the CDR3 reads TGTGCCACGACTACAGGGACCGGGGAGCTGTTTTTT. Its protein is CATTTGTGELFF.

This clone has more than one count but fewer than ten. The J gene is TRBJ2-7, the V gene TRBV2; 8 positions agree with TRBD1. CDR1 is SNHLY and CDR2 is FYNNEI in the germline V gene. This CDR3 region has 13 residues. After removal of 8 bases from V and 0 bases from J, the junction contained 3 bases not matched to a gene. CDR3 loop: CASPDRGSYEQYF. DNA of the CDR3: TGTGCCAGCCCTGACAGGGGCTCCTACGAGCAGTACTTC.

The chain recombines TRBV28 with TRBJ2-7, with D perhaps matching TRBD1 (5 bases). Trimming pared 5 bases from V and 6 bases from J, leaving 17 bases between. The length of the CDR3 is 14 residues. Germline CDR1 and CDR2: MDHEN and SYDVKM. The chain's CDR3 is CASSPTPRVGEQYF. CDR3 sequence (DNA): TGTGCCAGCAGTCCCACCCCCAGGGTCGGCGAGCAGTACTTC.

The rearrangement uses TRBV5-6 and TRBJ1-4; D is unresolved. V was cut by 4 bases and J by 7 bases, with 14 bases left in between. From germline, CDR1 is SGHDT and CDR2 YYEEEE. The CDR3 totals 14 residues. In DNA, the CDR3 is TGTGCCAGCAGCGGCATGGGAGGTGGTGAAAAACTGTTTTTT. Translation gives CASSGMGGGEKLFF.

The CDR3 DNA reads as TGCGCCAGCAGCCAAGATTGGGCAACCTACGAGCAGTACTTC. Encoded protein: CASSQDWATYEQYF. The chain carries TRBV4-3 and TRBJ2-7; D is unresolved. Trimming took 0 bases from V and 2 from J, leaving 8 bases between them. The CDR3 runs to 14 residues. The germline V gene has CDR1 LGHNA and CDR2 YSLEER.

In nucleotides, the CDR3 is TGTGCCATCAGTGACGATGCAGGGGGCTCCTACGAGCAGTACTTC. This codes for CAISDDAGGSYEQYF. V and J are TRBV10-3 and TRBJ2-7, with 7 bases aligning to TRBD1. CDR1 is ENHRY and CDR2 is SYGVKD in the germline V gene. The CDR3 is 15 amino acids. With V trimmed by 3 bases and J by 0 bases, 5 bases remained unmatched.

The chain is built from TRBV7-8 and TRBJ1-6; 7 positions match TRBD1. The CDR3 totals 15 residues. After removal of 5 bases from V and 10 bases from J, the junction contained 11 bases not matched to a gene. Germline CDR1 is SGHVS and CDR2 is FQNEAQ. The CDR3 sequence is CASSEQQGTLSPLHF. The CDR3 coding sequence is TGTGCCAGCAGCGAGCAACAGGGGACTCTATCACCCCTCCACTTT. Based on the CDR3 plus reference TRBV7-8 and TRBJ1-6, the full variable domain is GAGVSQSPRYKVAKRGQDVALRCDPISGHVSLFWYQQALGQGPEFLTYFQNEAQLDKSGLPSDRFFAERPEGSVSTLKIQRTQQEDSAVYLCASSEQQGTLSPLHFGNGTRLTVT.

The chain employs TRBV10-1 and TRBJ2-3; possibly TRBD2 for D (5 bases). There are 15 residues in the CDR3. V lost 5 bases to trimming and J lost 1 base, with 13 bases between them. Germline CDR1 is WNHNN and CDR2 is SYGVQD (reference sequence). This CDR3 is CASSSSEEGTDTQYF. The CDR3 DNA reads as TGCGCCAGCAGTTCCTCGGAGGAGGGCACAGATACGCAGTATTTT.

As for this clone: A junction boundary mismatches the germline segment, possibly from a read error. The CDR3 coding sequence is TGTGCCTGGGATGGGGGGACAGGCTGCCTCTTC. Translating it yields CAWDGGTGCLF. The V call is TRBV30, the J call TRBJ2-7; TRBD1 aligns across 8 bases. Per the germline V gene, CDR1 is GTSNPN and CDR2 is SVGIG (reference sequence). The CDR3 runs to 11 residues.

The chain links TRBV5-4 to TRBJ2-2, with 7 bases that match TRBD1. J was trimmed by 2 bases and V by 7 bases; bases with no gene match: 8. This CDR3 spans 15 amino acids. Germline CDR1 is SGHNT and CDR2 is YYREEE (reference sequence). The CDR3 is CASERTGVNTGELFF. CDR3 coding DNA: TGTGCCAGCGAGCGAACAGGGGTCAACACCGGGGAGCTGTTTTTT.

The chain links TRBV6-5 to TRBJ2-7; 9 bases map to TRBD1. The CDR3 sequence is 15 residues long. Germline values: CDR1 MNHEY, CDR2 SVGAGI. The V segment lost 6 bases and the J segment 6 bases; nucleotides outside the gene matches: 12. The CDR3 sequence: CASSLGGQGLREQYF. The CDR3 nucleotides read TGTGCCAGCAGCCTAGGGGGACAGGGCCTCCGCGAGCAGTACTTC.

The chain uses TRBV10-1 and TRBJ2-3, with TRBD2 matching over 8 bases. V lost 5 bases and J lost 8; bases outside the gene matches: 12. Germline V gene lookup returns CDR1 WNHNN and CDR2 SYGVQD (reference sequence). The length of the CDR3 is 15 residues. The CDR3 nucleotides read TGCGCCAGCAGTACCCCGGGACTAGTGGGAGTTACGCAGTATTTT. Translation: CASSTPGLVGVTQYF.

This clone was picked up one time. The chain has TRBV5-1 and TRBJ1-2; 12 bases are a match to TRBD1. Germline V gene sequence: CDR1 SGHRS, CDR2 YFSETQ. The J segment lost 6 bases and the V segment lost 0 bases, leaving 3 bases of the junction unmatched. This CDR3 region has 15 residues. DNA for the CDR3: TGCGCCAGCAGCTTGGAGGGACAGGGGGCGGATGGCTACACCTTC. Translated: CASSLEGQGADGYTF. The variable domain in full, with the rest retrieved from reference TRBV5-1 and TRBJ1-2, is KAGVTQTPRYLIKTRGQQVTLSCSPISGHRSVSWYQQTPGQGLQFLFEYFSETQRNKGNFPGRFSGRQFSNSRSEMNVSTLELGDSALYLCASSLEGQGADGYTFGSGTRLTVV.

This clone was observed once. The rearrangement links TRBV5-1 to TRBJ1-3, with D unresolved. Trimming pared 4 bases from V and 0 bases from J, leaving 11 bases between. Germline CDR1 reads SGHRS; CDR2 reads YFSETQ. There are 15 residues in the CDR3. CDR3 region: CASSRGPDSGNTIYF. The CDR3 DNA is TGCGCCAGCAGCCGCGGTCCAGACTCTGGAAACACCATATATTTT. The complete variable domain, with remaining parts taken from reference TRBV5-1 and TRBJ1-3, reads KAGVTQTPRYLIKTRGQQVTLSCSPISGHRSVSWYQQTPGQGLQFLFEYFSETQRNKGNFPGRFSGRQFSNSRSEMNVSTLELGDSALYLCASSRGPDSGNTIYFGEGSWLTVV.

The chain is built from TRBV14 and TRBJ1-2; 8 bases match TRBD1. Germline values: CDR1 SGHDN, CDR2 FVKESK. V trimming: 4 bases; J trimming: 2 bases; junction bases outside the gene matches: 6. This CDR3 contains 15 residues. As DNA, the CDR3 is TGTGCCAGCAGCCTAGTGGACAGGGCCAACTATGGCTACACCTTC. Translating it yields CASSLVDRANYGYTF.

The rearrangement joins TRBV2 to TRBJ2-1; 11 bases line up with TRBD2. The trim removed 7 bases at V and 4 bases at J, leaving 6 bases unmatched. The CDR3 length is 15 residues. From germline, CDR1 is SNHLY and CDR2 FYNNEI. In DNA form, the CDR3 reads TGTGCCAGCAAAACGACTAGCGGGAAATACAATGAGCAGTTCTTC. Amino acid sequence: CASKTTSGKYNEQFF.

This sequence joins TRBV25-1 and TRBJ2-5, with 10 positions matching TRBD1. CDR1 and CDR2 from the germline V gene are MGHDK and SYGVNS. The trim removed 3 bases at V and 3 bases at J, leaving 1 base unmatched. The CDR3 sequence is 14 residues long. The CDR3 sequence: CASSEGTGEETQYF. In DNA, the CDR3 is TGTGCCAGCAGTGAGGGGACAGGGGAAGAGACCCAGTACTTC.

The chain recombines TRBV10-2 with TRBJ2-1; 12 positions agree with TRBD2. CDR1 WSHSY and CDR2 SAAADI come from the germline V gene. This CDR3 contains 13 residues. CDR3 region: CVGSSGRAREQFF. CDR3 DNA: TGCGTCGGATCTAGCGGGAGGGCCAGAGAGCAGTTCTTC.

This clone was observed a single time. J is TRBJ2-1 and V is TRBV5-1; D is undetermined. The V end was cut by 1 base, the J end by 5 bases, with 4 bases between. This CDR3 comprises 12 residues. Germline assignment: CDR1 SGHRS and CDR2 YFSETQ. The DNA for the CDR3 is TGCGCCAGCAGCTTGACAGACAATGAGCAGTTCTTC. It encodes CASSLTDNEQFF.

This chain connects TRBV5-1 to TRBJ2-5; the D is unclear. V lost 4 bases and J lost 2, with 9 bases in between. The CDR3 extends over 13 amino acids. Germline V gene sequence: CDR1 SGHRS, CDR2 YFSETQ. CDR3 DNA: TGCGCCAGCAGCCCCTCGGGTCAAGAGACCCAGTACTTC. Its protein product is CASSPSGQETQYF.

The rearrangement links TRBV29-1 to TRBJ1-1, with D maybe TRBD1 (5 bases). The CDR3 extends over 13 amino acids. CDR1 is SQVTM and CDR2 is ANQGSEA in the germline V gene. The germline V and J ends were trimmed by 7 bases and 4 bases, with 16 bases remaining between them. The CDR3 DNA is TGCAGCGCCGCCCCTGACAGTATCACTGAAGCTTTCTTT. Its translation: CSAAPDSITEAFF.

V usage is TRBV19 and J usage is TRBJ1-2, with unresolved D. CDR1 and CDR2 from the germline V gene are LNHDA and SQIVND (reference sequence). The length of the CDR3 is 10 residues. CDR3 sequence (DNA): TGTGCTACGGAGGGCTATGGCTACACCTTC. Residues: CATEGYGYTF. The full variable domain, its missing parts supplied by reference TRBV19 and TRBJ1-2, is DGGITQSPKYLFRKEGQNVTLSCEQNLNHDAMYWYRQDPGQGLRLIYYSQIVNDFQKGDIAEGYSVSREKKESFPLTVTSAQKNPTAFYLCATEGYGYTFGSGTRLTVV.

The chain uses TRBV11-2 and TRBJ1-2; D is undetermined. The length of the CDR3 is 13 residues. Between the trimmed V and J ends, which lost 2 bases and 5 bases, there was a span of 9 bases. Germline V gene data show CDR1 as SGHAT and CDR2 as FQNNGV. The CDR3 is CASSLFPGYGYTF. In DNA form, the CDR3 reads TGTGCCAGCAGCTTATTTCCGGGATATGGCTACACCTTC.